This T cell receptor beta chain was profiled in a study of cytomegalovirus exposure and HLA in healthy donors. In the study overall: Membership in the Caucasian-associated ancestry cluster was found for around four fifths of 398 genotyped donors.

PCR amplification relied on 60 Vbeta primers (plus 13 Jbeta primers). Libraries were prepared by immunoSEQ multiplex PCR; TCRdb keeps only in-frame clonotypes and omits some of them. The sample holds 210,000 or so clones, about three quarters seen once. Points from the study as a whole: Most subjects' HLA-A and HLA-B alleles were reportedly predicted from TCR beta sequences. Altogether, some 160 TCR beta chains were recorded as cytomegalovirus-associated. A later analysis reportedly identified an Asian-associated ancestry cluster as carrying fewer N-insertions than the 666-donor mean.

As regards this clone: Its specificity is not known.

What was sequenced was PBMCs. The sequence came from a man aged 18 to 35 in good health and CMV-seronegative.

CDR3 in DNA: TGTGCCAGCAGCCAACATGAGGACGGCGGACTAGCGGGAGGTACAGATACGCAGTATTTT. Protein: CASSQHEDGGLAGGTDTQYF. The rearrangement links TRBV7-3 to TRBJ2-3, with TRBD2 matching over 14 bases. V lost 5 bases to trimming and J lost 3 bases; unmatched junction nucleotides: 16. In germline, CDR1 is SGHTA, CDR2 FQGTGA. The CDR3 runs to 20 residues.